This T cell receptor (beta chain) was recovered during a study of Graves' ophthalmopathy and Graves' hyperthyroidism. Scientists amplified the TCR beta CDR3 regions from RNA transcripts. The first round was an RT-PCR with HTBI primers, and the second round was a multiplex PCR. From the multiplex PCR reads, TCRdb called clonotypes with MiXCR, one entry per CDR3 protein. The data show roughly 60,000 distinct CDR3 sequences, roughly half seen once. Moderate-to-severe activity, CAS ≥3, NOSPECS ≥4 and a duration under 3 months were seen in donors with ophthalmopathy. Physicians reached a diagnosis by relying on clinical symptoms, serum thyroxine, TRAb, thyroid ultrasound and orbital computed tomography. This CDR3 spans 13 amino acids. From germline, CDR1 is LNHNV and CDR2 YYDKDF (reference sequence). Unmatched junction bases numbered 10, after V lost 11 bases and J lost 4 bases.

The sample comprised peripheral blood. This sequence joins TRBV15 and TRBJ2-5; 7 bases are shared with TRBD2. The clonotype comes from an adult woman with Graves' ophthalmopathy. This chain's CDR3 is CAVSSIAGETQYF. The DNA for the CDR3 is TGTGCCGTCAGTAGCATAGCGGGAGAGACCCAGTACTTC.